Following are 27 T cell receptor beta chains from one sample sequenced in a study of blood T cell repertoires in COVID-19. Sequencing was performed with immunoSEQ multiplex PCR; in TCRdb, only in-frame clones are kept and a portion is missing. The sample shows 350,000 to 400,000 clones, about 87% of them seen only once. Sequenced sample: PBMCs or T cells enriched from blood (not recorded which). The receptors derive from a man between 35 and 55 years old in a cohort exposed to, infected with or recovered from COVID-19 (not recorded which).

Only one count was recorded for this clone. This chain uses TRBV19 with TRBJ2-7; TRBD2 matches at 15 bases. CDR3 length: 15 residues. The V gene's germline CDR1 is LNHDA and CDR2 SQIVND (reference sequence). The V and J ends lost 6 bases and 6 bases, in that order; junction bases with no gene match: 6. As DNA, the CDR3 is TGTGCCAGTAGCACGGGACTAGCGGGAGGTGGCGAGCAGTACTTC. It codes for CASSTGLAGGGEQYF.

V and J are TRBV18 and TRBJ1-1; 12 bases fit TRBD1. J was trimmed by 1 base and V by 5 bases; bases with no gene match: 14. There are 19 residues in the CDR3. CDR1 is KGHSH, CDR2 LQKENI, per germline. The CDR3: CASSSRTPGQGAQNTEAFF. The CDR3 nucleotides are TGTGCCAGCTCATCGAGAACACCGGGACAGGGGGCACAGAACACTGAAGCTTTCTTT.

The chain combines TRBV11-2 with TRBJ2-3, with D possibly TRBD2 on 7 matching bases. Germline V gives CDR1 SGHAT, CDR2 FQNNGV. The CDR3 loop spans 16 amino acids. V dropped 1 base and J dropped 5 bases, with 16 bases sitting between them. CDR3 residues: CASSLAGGGAVDTQYF. CDR3 sequence (DNA): TGTGCCAGCAGCTTAGCTGGGGGGGGCGCGGTAGATACGCAGTATTTT.

This sequence joins TRBV7-9 and TRBJ2-7, with a weak D call TRBD1 (6 bases). The V end lost 5 bases, the J end lost 4 bases, and 15 bases lay between the germline ends. The CDR3 extends over 14 amino acids. In germline, CDR1 is SEHNR, CDR2 FQNEAQ (reference sequence). CDR3 residues: CASSLRQDGYEQYF. DNA for the CDR3: TGTGCCAGCAGCCTAAGACAGGACGGGTACGAGCAGTACTTC.

The rearrangement uses TRBV12-3 or TRBV12-4 and TRBJ1-3, with D possibly being TRBD1 (6 bases). The CDR3 covers 13 residues. Trimming pared 6 bases from V and 1 base from J, leaving 7 bases between. CDR3 bases: TGTGCCAGCAGACAGGGTTCTGGAAACACCATATATTTT. It specifies CASRQGSGNTIYF.

The genes are TRBV19 and TRBJ1-5; 7 bases fit TRBD1. After removal of 7 bases from V and 6 bases from J, the junction contained 6 bases not matched to a gene. Germline V gene lookup returns CDR1 LNHDA and CDR2 SQIVND (reference sequence). This CDR3 contains 13 residues. This CDR3 reads CASMGDSRQPQHF. The CDR3 DNA sequence: TGTGCCAGTATGGGGGACAGCCGTCAGCCCCAGCATTTT.

The V gene is TRBV28, the J gene TRBJ1-3; 7 nucleotides match TRBD1. V was pared by 6 bases and J by 4 bases, with 6 bases of the junction left unmatched. Germline CDR1 is MDHEN and CDR2 is SYDVKM. This CDR3 contains 14 residues. Written as DNA, the CDR3 is TGTGCCAGCAGGGCCCGGGACAGAGGAAACACCATATATTTT. It codes for CASRARDRGNTIYF.

This clone is a singleton in its sample. The chain has TRBV6-5 and TRBJ1-1, with TRBD1 matching 7 bases. Germline V gives CDR1 MNHEY, CDR2 SVGAGI. The CDR3 sequence is 14 residues long. Unmatched junction bases numbered 6, after V lost 2 bases and J lost 6 bases. CDR3 in DNA: TGTGCCAGCAGTTACGGACAGGAAGGGGCTGAAGCTTTCTTT. Translation gives CASSYGQEGAEAFF.

V and J are TRBV11-3 and TRBJ2-3; D is unresolved. CDR3 length equals 13 residues. V dropped 3 bases and J dropped 2 bases, with 6 bases sitting between them. Germline V gives CDR1 SGHNT, CDR2 YENEEA. The CDR3 region is CASSLRFTDTQYF. The CDR3, as DNA: TGTGCCAGCAGCTTGAGGTTCACAGATACGCAGTATTTT.

V and J are TRBV5-1 and TRBJ2-4; D call uncertain. The germline V and J ends were trimmed by 1 base and 1 base, with 6 bases remaining between them. CDR3 length: 14 amino acids. Per the germline V gene, CDR1 is SGHRS and CDR2 is YFSETQ. The CDR3 sequence is CASSLNGAKNIQYF. DNA for the CDR3: TGCGCCAGCAGCTTGAACGGGGCCAAAAACATTCAGTACTTC. Looking up the rest from reference TRBV5-1 and TRBJ2-4 gives the full variable domain: KAGVTQTPRYLIKTRGQQVTLSCSPISGHRSVSWYQQTPGQGLQFLFEYFSETQRNKGNFPGRFSGRQFSNSRSEMNVSTLELGDSALYLCASSLNGAKNIQYFGAGTRLSVL.

V usage is TRBV3-1 (or the pseudogene TRBV3-2) and J usage is TRBJ2-5; D gene unclear. The CDR3 sequence is 15 residues long. Deletions cut 4 bases from V and 2 bases from J, with 14 bases between. Germline V gives CDR1 LGHDT, CDR2 YNNKEL (reference sequence). Here the CDR3 reads CASSPTPPQQETQYF. The CDR3, as DNA: TGTGCCAGCAGCCCCACACCCCCTCAACAAGAGACCCAGTACTTC.

The chain uses TRBV19 and TRBJ2-4, with 10 bases lining up with TRBD2. Germline CDR1 and CDR2: LNHDA and SQIVND (reference sequence). J gave up 7 bases and V 4 bases, and 13 bases lay outside the gene matches. The CDR3 consists of 17 residues. CDR3 DNA: TGTGCCAGTAGTACCTTCCCCCTAGCGGGAGTAACGAACATTCAGTACTTC. Its translation: CASSTFPLAGVTNIQYF.

Note on this clone: Germline is not matched at one junction end, which may reflect a read error. The V and J genes are TRBV2 and TRBJ2-3; D unresolved. CDR1 and CDR2 (germline): SNHLY, FYNNEI. There are 9 residues in the CDR3. CDR3 sequence reads: CASSEAPEF. CDR3 bases: TGTGCCAGCAGTGAAGCCCCCGAGTTT.

This chain links TRBV4-2 with TRBJ2-1, with TRBD2 identical over 11 bases. This CDR3 is 17 amino acids long. V trimming: 0 bases; J trimming: 2 bases; junction bases outside the gene matches: 3. Looked up from germline, CDR1 is LGHNA and CDR2 is YNFKEQ. CDR3 in amino acids: CASSQDIAGGPYNEQFF. The CDR3 DNA reads TGTGCCAGCAGCCAAGATATAGCGGGAGGGCCCTACAATGAGCAGTTCTTC.

This clone was seen just once. The chain carries TRBV6-6 and TRBJ2-6; TRBD1 matches at 9 bases. With V trimmed by 5 bases and J by 0 bases, 11 bases remained unmatched. This CDR3 has 19 residues. The germline V gene encodes CDR1 MNHNY and CDR2 SVGAGI (reference sequence). The CDR3 loop is CASSHTKTGGGSGANVLTF. The CDR3 coding sequence is TGTGCCAGCAGTCACACGAAGACAGGGGGAGGCTCTGGGGCCAACGTCCTGACTTTC.

The chain employs TRBV10-2 and TRBJ2-3; no reliable D call. The CDR3 extends over 14 amino acids. The ends were cut back, 3 bases at V and 1 base at J, with 8 bases in the middle. Looked up from germline, CDR1 is WSHSY and CDR2 is SAAADI. The CDR3 reads CASSEQIRTDTQYF. The CDR3 DNA reads as TGCGCCAGCAGTGAACAGATCCGCACAGATACGCAGTATTTT.

V and J are TRBV18 and TRBJ1-1; D is unclear. CDR1 and CDR2 from the germline V gene are KGHSH and LQKENI. The CDR3 has 14 residues. V lost 8 bases to trimming and J lost 1 base, with 14 bases between them. This chain's CDR3 is CASTHEAGNTEAFF. In DNA, the CDR3 is TGTGCCAGCACGCACGAGGCCGGGAACACTGAAGCTTTCTTT. The full variable domain, completed using reference TRBV18 and TRBJ1-1, is NAGVMQNPRHLVRRRGQEARLRCSPMKGHSHVYWYRQLPEEGLKFMVYLQKENIIDESGMPKERFSAEFPKEGPSILRIQQVVRGDSAAYFCASTHEAGNTEAFFGQGTRLTVV.

As DNA, the CDR3 is TGTGCCAGCAGGATGACTAGCGGGACGAGTAGTGAGCAGTTCTTC. Its protein product is CASRMTSGTSSEQFF. This sequence joins TRBV7-6 and TRBJ2-1; TRBD2 aligns across 11 bases. V dropped 6 bases and J dropped 9; count of bases not matched to a gene: 10. Per the germline V gene, CDR1 is SGHVS and CDR2 is FNYEAQ. This CDR3 is 15 amino acids long.

This chain connects TRBV28 to TRBJ2-7; 9 nucleotides align to TRBD1. Germline trimming cut 4 bases from V and 12 bases from J; bases unmatched to any gene: 4. The CDR3 runs to 11 residues. Germline V gives CDR1 MDHEN, CDR2 SYDVKM. CDR3 in amino acids: CASSSDRGLYF. The CDR3 DNA sequence: TGTGCCAGCAGTTCAGACAGGGGGTTGTACTTC. Looking up the rest from reference TRBV28 and TRBJ2-7 gives the full variable domain: DVKVTQSSRYLVKRTGEKVFLECVQDMDHENMFWYRQDPGLGLRLIYFSYDVKMKEKGDIPEGYSVSREKKERFSLILESASTNQTSMYLCASSSDRGLYFGPGTRLTVT.

This clone was recorded once. This chain joins TRBV5-4 and TRBJ2-3; weak D call: TRBD2 (6 bases). This CDR3 contains 15 residues. Germline-derived CDR1 and CDR2 are SGHNT and YYREEE (reference sequence). V was shortened by 0 bases and J by 5 bases, with 13 bases between the two germline ends. In nucleotides, the CDR3 is TGTGCCAGCAGCTTGGGACTAGTCGAGGGAGATACGCAGTATTTT. Translation: CASSLGLVEGDTQYF.

The chain combines TRBV4-2 with TRBJ1-1; the D gene is possibly TRBD1 (5 bases). CDR1 is LGHNA, CDR2 YNFKEQ, per germline. The ends were cut back, 0 bases at V and 7 bases at J, with 15 bases in the middle. The CDR3 covers 15 residues. The CDR3 sequence is CASSQDSGRVSEAFF. The CDR3 DNA reads as TGTGCCAGCAGCCAAGATTCCGGCAGGGTGAGTGAAGCTTTCTTT.

The chain has TRBV27 and TRBJ1-1, with a possible D match to TRBD1 (5 bases). The V and J ends lost 5 bases and 4 bases respectively, with 17 bases between them. Germline V lookup: CDR1 MNHEY, CDR2 SMNVEV (reference sequence). The CDR3 has 15 amino acids. Here the CDR3 DNA reads TGTGCCAGCAGTCCCCCTCGGACATTTTGCACTGAAGCTTTCTTT. This gives the protein CASSPPRTFCTEAFF.

This clone was recorded only once. The V call is TRBV5-8, the J call TRBJ2-7; no definite D call. Germline loops: CDR1 SGHTS, CDR2 YDEGEE. The V end lost 4 bases, the J end lost 3 bases, and 11 bases lay between the germline ends. The CDR3 runs to 13 residues. CDR3 DNA sequence: TGTGCCAGCAGCCGTCGAGGTGGCTACGAGCAGTACTTC. It encodes CASSRRGGYEQYF.

This chain links TRBV27 with TRBJ2-1; 7 positions agree with TRBD2. The CDR3 covers 15 residues. The germline gives CDR1 MNHEY, CDR2 SMNVEV (reference sequence). Trimming at V came to 4 bases and at J to 6 bases, leaving 9 bases not matched to a gene. The CDR3 protein is CASSSLEGGSNEQFF. DNA of the CDR3: TGTGCCAGCAGTTCCCTTGAGGGAGGGAGCAATGAGCAGTTCTTC.

V and J are TRBV5-1 and TRBJ2-7, with 10 nucleotides matching TRBD1. The V gene end was trimmed by 3 bases and the J gene end by 4 bases; junction bases not matched to a gene: 7. The germline CDR1 and CDR2 sequences are SGHRS and YFSETQ. The CDR3 loop spans 15 amino acids. The CDR3 DNA is TGCGCCAGCAGCTCACCGGGACAGGGGATTTACGAGCAGTACTTC. Translating it yields CASSSPGQGIYEQYF. Full variable domain (rest looked up from reference TRBV5-1 and TRBJ2-7): KAGVTQTPRYLIKTRGQQVTLSCSPISGHRSVSWYQQTPGQGLQFLFEYFSETQRNKGNFPGRFSGRQFSNSRSEMNVSTLELGDSALYLCASSSPGQGIYEQYFGPGTRLTVT.

The genes are TRBV6-5 and TRBJ2-7; D gene ambiguous. Germline V gene lookup returns CDR1 MNHEY and CDR2 SVGAGI. Trimming left V 10 bases short and J 4 bases short, with 23 bases between. The CDR3 contains 15 residues. CDR3 amino acids: CATGNPDIRFYEQYF. The DNA of the CDR3 is TGTGCCACCGGAAACCCCGACATTCGCTTTTACGAGCAGTACTTC.

The V gene is TRBV28, the J gene TRBJ1-5; D may be TRBD1 (5 bases). The CDR3 is 14 residues long. Trimming removed 5 bases from V and 6 bases from J, with 14 bases in between. Germline CDR1 is MDHEN and CDR2 is SYDVKM. As DNA, the CDR3 is TGTGCCAGCAGTGGCCAAAGGGGCGGTCAGCCCCAGCATTTT. Residues: CASSGQRGGQPQHF.